One sample yielded the 28 T cell receptor beta chains listed below, sequenced in a study of cytomegalovirus exposure and HLA in healthy donors. The PCR was carried out with 60 Vbeta primers and 13 Jbeta primers. Clones were sequenced by immunoSEQ multiplex PCR, and TCRdb holds only the in-frame ones, with some missing. Of about 160,000 clones in the sample, roughly 80% are singletons; the top ten hold 2% to 3%. The sample was PBMCs. The receptors derive from a male donor in good health and CMV-seronegative.

The rearrangement uses TRBV9 and TRBJ1-4, with 10 positions matching TRBD1. J gave up 8 bases and V 2 bases, and 9 bases lay outside the gene matches. There are 16 residues in the CDR3. Germline-derived CDR1 and CDR2 are SGDLS and YYNGEE. This chain's CDR3 is CASSVNPGTGAEKLFF. CDR3 DNA: TGTGCCAGCAGCGTCAATCCCGGGACAGGGGCCGAAAAACTGTTTTTT. The entire variable domain, with the rest obtained from reference TRBV9 and TRBJ1-4, is as follows: DSGVTQTPKHLITATGQRVTLRCSPRSGDLSVYWYQQSLDQGLQFLIQYYNGEERAKGNILERFSAQQFPDLHSELNLSSLELGDSALYFCASSVNPGTGAEKLFFGSGTQLSVL.

CDR3 sequence: CASRRGGGATTDTQYF. CDR3 sequence (DNA): TGTGCCAGCAGACGCGGTGGCGGGGCCACCACAGATACGCAGTATTTT. This sequence joins TRBV9 and TRBJ2-3, with a possible D match to TRBD2 (6 bases). Trimming cost V 5 bases and J 2 bases, with 18 bases left between them. Germline V gene data show CDR1 as SGDLS and CDR2 as YYNGEE. This CDR3 has 16 amino acids.

This chain connects TRBV7-9 to TRBJ2-5; tentative D call: TRBD1 (7 bases). From germline, CDR1 is SEHNR and CDR2 FQNEAQ (reference sequence). Trimming took 5 bases from V and 2 from J, leaving 15 bases between them. CDR3 length equals 15 residues. CDR3 nucleotide sequence: TGTGCCAGCAGCAAACCAGGGGGGACTCAAGAGACCCAGTACTTC. Translating gives CASSKPGGTQETQYF.

The chain has TRBV9 and TRBJ1-3, with 8 positions matching TRBD1. The germline V gene has CDR1 SGDLS and CDR2 YYNGEE. The CDR3 is 16 residues long. V dropped 3 bases and J dropped 4; count of bases not matched to a gene: 9. CDR3 bases: TGTGCCAGCAGCGGTCGAATTAGACAGGGGGGAAACACCATATATTTT. Protein sequence: CASSGRIRQGGNTIYF.

The chain carries TRBV5-4 and TRBJ2-7, with 12 bases lining up with TRBD2. The CDR3 sequence is 16 residues long. The trim removed 1 base at V and 3 bases at J, leaving 5 bases unmatched. Per germline, CDR1 SGHNT and CDR2 YYREEE (reference sequence). Written as DNA, the CDR3 is TGTGCCAGCAGCTTGTCCCGGACTAGCGGGAACTACGAGCAGTACTTC. This sequence encodes CASSLSRTSGNYEQYF.

CDR3 loop: CASSPGASGYEQYF. The CDR3 coding sequence is TGTGCCAGTAGCCCCGGGGCTAGCGGTTACGAGCAGTACTTC. The chain uses TRBV19 and TRBJ2-7; the match to TRBD2 covers 7 bases. The CDR3 loop spans 14 amino acids. The trim removed 6 bases at V and 4 bases at J, leaving 9 bases unmatched. The germline V gene has CDR1 LNHDA and CDR2 SQIVND (reference sequence).

Of note for this clone: At one end, the junction sequence differs from germline, possibly due to a read error. The J gene is TRBJ2-3, the V gene TRBV7-3; D is possibly TRBD1 (8 bases). Germline-derived CDR1 and CDR2 are SGHTA and FQGTGA. CDR3 length: 15 residues. The CDR3 reads CASSLTGGAADTQYF. The CDR3 bases are TGTGCCAGCAGTTTAACAGGGGGGGCAGCGGATACGCAGTATTTT. The variable domain in full, with the rest retrieved from reference TRBV7-3 and TRBJ2-3, is GAGVSQTPSNKVTEKGKYVELRCDPISGHTALYWYRQSLGQGPEFLIYFQGTGAADDSGLPNDRFFAVRPEGSVSTLKIQRTERGDSAVYLCASSLTGGAADTQYFGPGTRLTVL.

The gene calls are TRBV5-4 and TRBJ1-1, with D unresolved. V was shortened by 0 bases and J by 11 bases, with 8 bases between the two germline ends. CDR1 SGHNT and CDR2 YYREEE come from the germline V gene (reference sequence). This CDR3 region has 11 residues. The CDR3 region is CASSLGNEAFF. CDR3 coding DNA: TGTGCCAGCAGCTTGGGAAACGAGGCTTTCTTT.

This chain joins TRBV4-1 and TRBJ1-2; unclear D gene. Germline CDR1 and CDR2: MGHRA and YSYEKL. The CDR3 is made up of 13 amino acids. V was trimmed by 1 base and J by 2 bases, leaving 5 bases between them. CDR3 coding DNA: TGCGCCAGCAGCCAAGTAGCCAACTATGGCTACACCTTC. This codes for CASSQVANYGYTF.

The chain carries TRBV29-1 and TRBJ2-5; 9 bases are a match to TRBD1. After removal of 7 bases from V and 5 bases from J, the junction contained 11 bases not matched to a gene. The CDR3 length is 14 residues. The germline gives CDR1 SQVTM, CDR2 ANQGSEA. The CDR3 DNA reads TGCAGCGGAGGGGGACAGGGCCCGGCGGAGACCCAGTACTTC. Protein product: CSGGGQGPAETQYF.

V gene TRBV19 combines with J gene TRBJ1-6, with D perhaps matching TRBD1 (5 bases). From germline, CDR1 is LNHDA and CDR2 SQIVND (reference sequence). The CDR3 is 17 residues long. Trimming removed 10 bases at V and 2 bases at J, with 21 bases between. CDR3 sequence (DNA): TGTGCCACCAAAAGGGCTGGGGGAGGCACCTATAATTCACCCCTCCACTTT. The encoded protein is CATKRAGGGTYNSPLHF.

The chain uses TRBV10-3 and TRBJ1-4; a weak D match, TRBD1 (5 bases). The germline V and J ends were trimmed by 2 bases and 7 bases, with 8 bases remaining between them. The germline gives CDR1 ENHRY, CDR2 SYGVKD. CDR3 length: 13 residues. The CDR3 nucleotides read TGTGCCATCAGTGAGCAGGGCGGTGAAAAACTGTTTTTT. It codes for CAISEQGGEKLFF.

This chain joins TRBV4-1 and TRBJ2-1; D gene unclear. Germline assignment: CDR1 MGHRA and CDR2 YSYEKL. The CDR3 runs 18 residues. V lost 2 bases and J lost 4, with 21 bases in between. Here the CDR3 reads CASSQPPGVGRMYNEQFF. The CDR3 nucleotides read TGCGCCAGCAGCCAACCTCCCGGAGTAGGAAGAATGTACAATGAGCAGTTCTTC.

The chain has TRBV18 and TRBJ2-7, with 7 bases identical to TRBD1. V gave up 4 bases and J gave up 5 bases; unmatched junction bases: 8. The CDR3 extends over 14 amino acids. Per the germline V gene, CDR1 is KGHSH and CDR2 is LQKENI. DNA for the CDR3: TGTGCCAGCTCACGGACAGGATCAGGCGACGAGCAGTACTTC. Residues: CASSRTGSGDEQYF.

V and J are TRBV5-4 and TRBJ2-5, with D possibly being TRBD2 (5 bases). Germline V gene lookup returns CDR1 SGHNT and CDR2 YYREEE (reference sequence). The CDR3 length is 13 residues. Trimming cost V 4 bases and J 1 base, with 8 bases left between them. CDR3 coding DNA: TGTGCCAGCAGCGAGGGAATCCAAGAGACCCAGTACTTC. Protein product: CASSEGIQETQYF. Together with reference TRBV5-4 and TRBJ2-5, the CDR3 gives the full variable domain: ETGVTQSPTHLIKTRGQQVTLRCSSQSGHNTVSWYQQALGQGPQFIFQYYREEENGRGNFPPRFSGLQFPNYSSELNVNALELDDSALYLCASSEGIQETQYFGPGTRLLVL.

The chain uses TRBV6-5 and TRBJ2-2, with D perhaps matching TRBD2 (6 bases). Germline V lookup: CDR1 MNHEY, CDR2 SVGAGI. Trimming took off 7 bases at V and 1 base at J, with 13 bases between the two ends. The CDR3 is 15 residues long. The CDR3 sequence is CASTGGEMNTGELFF. The CDR3 nucleotides are TGTGCCAGCACAGGCGGGGAGATGAACACCGGGGAGCTGTTTTTT.

This clone was recorded once. The rearrangement links TRBV6-1 to TRBJ1-2, with D perhaps TRBD1 (6 bases). The CDR3 is made up of 13 amino acids. CDR1 and CDR2 (germline): MNHNS, SASEGT. V gave up 4 bases and J gave up 3 bases, with 9 bases separating them. CDR3 in amino acids: CASSGTGHYGYTF. The CDR3 DNA reads as TGTGCCAGCAGTGGAACAGGGCACTATGGCTACACCTTC.

The V call is TRBV19, the J call TRBJ2-3, with TRBD1 as a possible D gene (6 bases). The CDR3 totals 14 residues. Germline V gives CDR1 LNHDA, CDR2 SQIVND (reference sequence). V lost 5 bases and J 3 bases, leaving 12 bases between the germline ends. The CDR3 loop is CASSLGQQTDTQYF. DNA of the CDR3: TGTGCCAGTAGTCTAGGACAGCAAACAGATACGCAGTATTTT.

V gene TRBV6-1 combines with J gene TRBJ2-5; 10 bases line up with TRBD2. Germline CDR1 is MNHNS and CDR2 is SASEGT. The CDR3 is 15 residues long. The trim removed 6 bases at V and 7 bases at J, leaving 11 bases unmatched. The CDR3 bases are TGTGCCAGCAGGCCTAGCGGGAGAGCCGCGGGGACCCAGTACTTC. Its translation: CASRPSGRAAGTQYF.

The chain uses TRBV5-8 and TRBJ1-5, with TRBD1 identical over 10 bases. CDR1 and CDR2 from the germline V gene are SGHTS and YDEGEE. The trim removed 4 bases at V and 3 bases at J, leaving 4 bases unmatched. The CDR3 spans 15 residues. CDR3 region: CASSRGQGPNQPQHF. The CDR3 region has the DNA TGTGCCAGCAGCCGGGGACAGGGGCCCAATCAGCCCCAGCATTTT. The full variable domain, with the rest looked up from reference TRBV5-8 and TRBJ1-5, is EAGVTQSPTHLIKTRGQQATLRCSPISGHTSVYWYQQALGLGLQFLLWYDEGEERNRGNFPPRFSGRQFPNYSSELNVNALELEDSALYLCASSRGQGPNQPQHFGDGTRLSIL.

This clone was seen once. V is TRBV10-1 and J is TRBJ2-2; 7 bases agree with TRBD2. Unmatched junction bases numbered 19, after V lost 7 bases and J lost 5 bases. The CDR3 loop spans 18 amino acids. Per the germline V gene, CDR1 is WNHNN and CDR2 is SYGVQD (reference sequence). The CDR3 DNA reads TGCGCCAGCATGCTGGCGGGAGTATATCTTTGGTTAACCGGGGAGCTGTTTTTT. Translating gives CASMLAGVYLWLTGELFF.

Only a few counts were recorded for this clone. This sequence joins TRBV6-5 and TRBJ1-1; TRBD1 matches 8 bases. The J segment lost 4 bases and the V segment lost 6 bases, leaving 7 bases of the junction unmatched. This CDR3 region has 14 residues. Germline V gives CDR1 MNHEY, CDR2 SVGAGI. The CDR3 DNA reads TGTGCCAGCAGGCGCGGACAGGGCCCCACTGAAGCTTTCTTT. Protein product: CASRRGQGPTEAFF.

This chain links TRBV18 with TRBJ2-6; D unresolved. Germline CDR1 reads KGHSH; CDR2 reads LQKENI. V was cut by 3 bases and J by 4 bases, with 16 bases left in between. The length of the CDR3 is 17 residues. The CDR3 bases are TGTGCCAGCTCACCCTCAGCCACTAATTCCGGGGCCAACGTCCTGACTTTC. Translation: CASSPSATNSGANVLTF.

The V call is TRBV28, the J call TRBJ2-1, with TRBD1 matching over 7 bases. The CDR3 covers 13 residues. The V gene end was trimmed by 5 bases and the J gene end by 9 bases; junction bases not matched to a gene: 7. In germline, CDR1 is MDHEN, CDR2 SYDVKM. The CDR3 coding sequence is TGTGCCAGCAGTGGGGCGGACAGGTGTGAGCAGTTCTTC. Its translation: CASSGADRCEQFF.

This clone was seen a few times. CDR3 protein: CASSVAGMGGEAFF. The CDR3 coding sequence is TGTGCCAGCAGCGTAGCTGGGATGGGAGGTGAAGCTTTCTTT. The rearrangement uses TRBV9 and TRBJ1-1; D remains unclear. CDR3 length: 14 residues. V lost 0 bases and J lost 7, with 13 bases in between. Germline CDR1 and CDR2: SGDLS and YYNGEE.

CDR3 DNA: TGCGCCAGCAGCCAACAGGGCCCTTTCAATCAGCCCCAGCATTTT. Translated: CASSQQGPFNQPQHF. The chain uses TRBV4-1 and TRBJ1-5, with D possibly matching TRBD1 (5 bases). The V end lost 2 bases, the J end lost 3 bases, and 11 bases lay between the germline ends. CDR3 length: 15 amino acids. Germline V CDR1 and CDR2: MGHRA, YSYEKL.

The V and J genes are TRBV15 and TRBJ2-7; D may be TRBD1 (5 bases). Germline CDR1 and CDR2: LNHNV and YYDKDF (reference sequence). This CDR3 comprises 14 residues. V lost 3 bases, J lost 2 bases, and 11 bases lay in between. CDR3 amino acids: CATSRDKFTYEQYF. The CDR3 coding sequence is TGTGCCACCAGCAGGGACAAGTTCACCTACGAGCAGTACTTC.

J is TRBJ1-1 and V is TRBV27, with TRBD1 as a possible D gene (6 bases). The CDR3 loop spans 15 amino acids. Germline V gene sequence: CDR1 MNHEY, CDR2 SMNVEV (reference sequence). V was trimmed by 8 bases and J by 0 bases, leaving 16 bases between them. In nucleotides, the CDR3 is TGTGCCAGCCTCCTAAGGGGGATGCTGAACACTGAAGCTTTCTTT. Its protein product is CASLLRGMLNTEAFF.